The source of this T cell receptor beta chain is a study of cytomegalovirus exposure and HLA in healthy donors. Notes on this clone: Its specificity is unknown.

This CDR3 is built from 13 residues. Trimming stripped 5 bases from V and 4 bases from J, with 11 bases between. From germline, CDR1 is SGHAT and CDR2 FQNNGV. The PCR had 60 Vbeta and 13 Jbeta primers. Method: immunoSEQ multiplex PCR; TCRdb's copy keeps in-frame clones and lacks some. The table includes over 130,000 clones, about three quarters detected once. General study points: Only CMV serostatus was available as immune exposure information.

The rearrangement joins TRBV11-2 to TRBJ2-5, with a possible D match to TRBD2 (5 bases). The receptor's source is a woman aged 25 to 39 in good health and CMV-seronegative. The sequencing sample was made of PBMCs. CDR3: CASSPGWGETQYF. The CDR3 coding sequence is TGTGCCAGCAGCCCGGGGTGGGGAGAGACCCAGTACTTC.